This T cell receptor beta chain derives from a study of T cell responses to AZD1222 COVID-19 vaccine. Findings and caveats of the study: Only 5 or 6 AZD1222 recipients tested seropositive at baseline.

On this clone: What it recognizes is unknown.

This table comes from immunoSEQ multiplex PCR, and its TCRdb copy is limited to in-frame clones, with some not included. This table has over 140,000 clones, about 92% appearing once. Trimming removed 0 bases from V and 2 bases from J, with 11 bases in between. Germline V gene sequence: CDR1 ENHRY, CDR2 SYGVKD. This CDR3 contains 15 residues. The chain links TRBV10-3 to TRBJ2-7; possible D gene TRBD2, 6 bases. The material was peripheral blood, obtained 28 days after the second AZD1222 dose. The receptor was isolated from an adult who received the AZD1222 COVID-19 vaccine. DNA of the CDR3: TGTGCCATCAGTGAGTCAGGCGGGACTCCCTACGAGCAGTACTTC. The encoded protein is CAISESGGTPYEQYF.